This record looks at one T cell receptor beta chain sequence and its context. Its target is not known. This CDR3 is 12 amino acids long. Germline V gives CDR1 MNHNY, CDR2 SVGAGI (reference sequence). The V end was cut by 6 bases, the J end by 5 bases, with 10 bases between. The assay was immunoSEQ multiplex PCR, and TCRdb's table has in-frame clones only and misses some. The repertoire holds 42,000 or so clones, with 86% as singletons. This specimen belongs to a study of OX40 agonist ivuxolimab in advanced cancers. The overall study: Patients receiving dose escalation had hepatocellular carcinoma, melanoma, renal cell or head and neck cancer. A male proportion of 82.7% was recorded, with mean age approximately 64 years and range about 23 to 90. A history of anti-PD-1, anti-PD-L1 or anti-CTLA-4 therapy was acceptable, and 40% to 45% had some.

Study-level findings and limits: With doses of 0.1 to 3.0 mg/kg, CD4+ and CD8+ blood T cells had undergone clonal expansion by week 6.

This chain connects TRBV6-6 to TRBJ1-1; D perhaps matches TRBD1 (5 bases). Specimen: CD4+ or CD8+ T cells sorted from blood, collected in a trial of the OX40 agonist ivuxolimab. The origin of this receptor is an adult with an advanced solid tumor such as melanoma, head and neck, liver or kidney cancer. The CDR3 nucleotides read TGTGCCAGCAGCCCGGGGGGGACTGAAGCTTTCTTT. Amino acids: CASSPGGTEAFF.